This entry is about one TCR beta chain. V gave up 3 bases and J gave up 7 bases, with 18 bases separating them. CDR1 MNHEY and CDR2 SMNVEV come from the germline V gene (reference sequence). This CDR3 contains 15 residues. The record originates from a study of blood T cell repertoires in COVID-19. Sequencing was performed with immunoSEQ multiplex PCR; in TCRdb, only in-frame clones are kept and a portion is missing. The top ten hold around 18% of the sample, which has roughly 350,000 clones, roughly nine tenths seen once. Sequencing was performed on PBMCs or T cells enriched from blood (not recorded which). The TCR comes from a woman between 25 and 40 years old who had recovered from COVID-19. The chain is built from TRBV27 and TRBJ1-1; the D is unclear. DNA for the CDR3: TGTGCCAGCAGTTTGTTCTCCCGAGAGGGATATGAAGCTTTCTTT. Amino acid sequence: CASSLFSREGYEAFF.